A single sample is the source of the 24 T cell receptor beta chains below, sequenced in a study of CXCR3-negative and CXCR3-positive naive CD8 T cells. Through 5' RACE with UMI labels, the TRB cDNA libraries were prepared. TCRdb re-called the 5' RACE reads and shows each CDR3 protein once, DNA omitted. This table lists 100,000 to 150,000 distinct CDR3 sequences. The sequenced sample was naive CXCR3- CD8+ T cells from blood. Subset denoted: CD45RO-CCR7+CD27+CD95- naive CD8+ T cells lacking CXCR3 (TNR3-). Receptors originate from a human donor in good health. Some clones in this sample may be carry-over from other donors' samples.

The CDR3 spells CASSQDSVRVAGELFF. The chain recombines TRBV4-2 with TRBJ2-2; TCRdb reports TRBD1, a call that lacks DNA to check it against. This CDR3 spans 16 amino acids. Germline CDR1 LGHNA, CDR2 YNFKEQ.

The chain uses TRBV11-2 and TRBJ2-1. The CDR3 runs 11 residues. The germline V gene encodes CDR1 SGHAT and CDR2 FQNNGV. CDR3 protein: CASSLSYEQFF. The full variable domain, completed using reference TRBV11-2 and TRBJ2-1, is EAGVAQSPRYKIIEKRQSVAFWCNPISGHATLYWYQQILGQGPKLLIQFQNNGVVDDSQLPKDRFSAERLKGVDSTLKIQPAKLEDSAVYLCASSLSYEQFFGPGTRLTVL.

V is TRBV4-2 and J is TRBJ1-3; TCRdb calls TRBD1, which cannot be checked without DNA. From germline, CDR1 is LGHNA and CDR2 YNFKEQ. This CDR3 region has 19 residues. CDR3 amino acids: CASSQDGVDSKASGNTIYF.

The rearrangement joins TRBV29-1 to TRBJ1-1; TCRdb proposes TRBD1, but this gene call is untestable without DNA. The CDR3 has 13 residues. Germline loops: CDR1 SQVTM, CDR2 ANQGSEA. The CDR3 sequence is CSAEDTLGTEAFF.

The rearrangement links TRBV12-3 or TRBV12-4 to TRBJ2-3; TCRdb reports TRBD2, a call that lacks DNA to check it against. The CDR3 has 18 residues. CDR3 region: CASSFWLAGSSSTDTQYF.

The chain joins TRBV6-1 to TRBJ1-5. The germline gives CDR1 MNHNS, CDR2 SASEGT. The CDR3 spans 15 residues. The CDR3 is CASSVTSYSNQPQHF.

The chain recombines TRBV4-1 with TRBJ1-1; the TCRdb D gene call, TRBD1, has no DNA to confirm it. CDR1 and CDR2 (germline): MGHRA, YSYEKL. CDR3 length: 16 residues. The CDR3 loop reads CASSQERQGLSTEAFF.

J is TRBJ2-3 and V is TRBV4-3; TCRdb proposes TRBD1, but this gene call is untestable without DNA. The CDR3 length is 17 residues. Germline CDR1 reads LGHNA; CDR2 reads YSLEER. CDR3 region: CASSQDFSPGQTDTQYF.

CDR3 sequence: CASSLLDIHTDTQYF. The chain couples TRBV7-6 to TRBJ2-3; TCRdb outputs TRBD1, but without DNA this stays unchecked. This CDR3 is built from 15 residues. CDR1 and CDR2 from the germline V gene are SGHVS and FNYEAQ.

J is TRBJ1-2 and V is TRBV11-2; absent DNA, TCRdb's TRBD1 call cannot be checked. This CDR3 contains 16 residues. In germline, CDR1 is SGHAT, CDR2 FQNNGV. The CDR3 protein is CASSLVRETGTRGYTF.

The chain is built from TRBV11-2 and TRBJ2-1; TCRdb's D call, TRBD1, is unchecked because there is no DNA. This CDR3 contains 11 residues. Per germline, CDR1 SGHAT and CDR2 FQNNGV. CDR3 sequence: CASSFPGEQFF.

V is TRBV11-2 and J is TRBJ1-4; TCRdb's D gene call, TRBD1, goes unchecked for lack of DNA. The CDR3 is 15 amino acids. Germline V gene data show CDR1 as SGHAT and CDR2 as FQNNGV. The CDR3 region is CASSLGQGSNEKLFF.

The V gene is TRBV7-9, the J gene TRBJ1-5. Germline CDR1 reads SEHNR; CDR2 reads FQNEAQ (reference sequence). This CDR3 has 15 residues. This CDR3 is CASSPDTSWDQPQHF. The full variable domain, with the rest looked up from reference TRBV7-9 and TRBJ1-5, is DTGVSQNPRHKITKRGQNVTFRCDPISEHNRLYWYRQTLGQGPEFLTYFQNEAQLEKSRLLSDRFSAERPKGSFSTLEIQRTEQGDSAMYLCASSPDTSWDQPQHFGDGTRLSIL.

The CDR3 is CASSYPSAGRAYEQYF. The gene calls are TRBV28 and TRBJ2-7; the D call from TCRdb, TRBD2, cannot be confirmed without DNA. The CDR3 has 16 residues. Germline V gene sequence: CDR1 MDHEN, CDR2 SYDVKM.

This rearrangement joins TRBV7-9 to TRBJ1-4. Germline V gene sequence: CDR1 SEHNR, CDR2 FQNEAQ (reference sequence). The CDR3 totals 13 residues. This CDR3 is CASSLAIYEKLFF.

The J gene is TRBJ2-2, the V gene TRBV5-1; the D gene TCRdb calls, TRBD1, cannot be checked with no DNA. The CDR3 totals 15 residues. In germline, CDR1 is SGHRS, CDR2 YFSETQ. The CDR3 loop reads CASSAMTGNTGELFF.

This chain links TRBV20-1 with TRBJ2-1; with no DNA, the TCRdb D assignment of TRBD2 cannot be verified. The CDR3 has 20 amino acids. Germline V gene lookup returns CDR1 DFQATT and CDR2 SNEGSKA (reference sequence). The CDR3 region is CSARIGIGRDVERRYNEQFF.

The chain links TRBV28 to TRBJ2-1. The CDR3 is made up of 13 amino acids. CDR1 and CDR2 from the germline V gene are MDHEN and SYDVKM. The CDR3 is CAIKDQIHNEQFF.

The CDR3 spells CASSVVVGDSGYTF. This chain uses TRBV9 with TRBJ1-2; as DNA is missing, the TRBD1 call by TCRdb cannot be tested. Germline V gives CDR1 SGDLS, CDR2 YYNGEE. The CDR3 length is 14 residues.

CDR3 amino acids: CSARHSRTGDFEKLFF. The genes are TRBV20-1 and TRBJ1-4; TCRdb calls TRBD1, which cannot be checked without DNA. CDR1 and CDR2 (germline): DFQATT, SNEGSKA (reference sequence). This CDR3 region has 16 residues.

The rearrangement joins TRBV29-1 to TRBJ2-7; TCRdb outputs TRBD1, but without DNA this stays unchecked. CDR1 is SQVTM, CDR2 ANQGSEA, per germline. The CDR3 spans 14 residues. The CDR3 sequence: CSVESPGHIYEQYF.

The V call is TRBV12-3 or TRBV12-4, the J call TRBJ2-3; TCRdb names TRBD2, which stays unverified in the absence of DNA. CDR3 length: 16 amino acids. The CDR3 spells CASSQRLAGGTDTQYF.

The chain recombines TRBV5-1 with TRBJ2-3; TCRdb lists TRBD2, though no DNA is available to test this call. Looked up from germline, CDR1 is SGHRS and CDR2 is YFSETQ. The CDR3 is 17 residues long. The CDR3 region is CASSSQSGRAEGDTQYF.

This chain uses TRBV6-2 or TRBV6-3 with TRBJ2-1; TCRdb designates TRBD2, a call that cannot be tested without DNA. This CDR3 comprises 14 residues. Germline assignment: CDR1 MNHEY and CDR2 SVGEGT. The CDR3 loop is CASSSGLVGSEQFF.